This TCR beta chain comes out of a study of shared clonotypes between healthy human individuals. General study findings and limits: Researchers found naive subsets generally carried larger estimated richness than memory subsets.

V lost 4 bases and J 5 bases, leaving 15 bases between the germline ends. CDR3 size: 14 residues. Germline CDR1 SGHNT, CDR2 YYREEE (reference sequence). The data were produced by immunoSEQ multiplex PCR, yet TCRdb's version contains in-frame clones alone and is incomplete. This sample yields some 660,000 clones, of which less than 80% are seen a single time; around 2% belongs to the top ten. This clone was observed a few times. Its specificity is not known. The source material was memory CD4+ T cells sorted from blood. This sample's subset: CD45RA-negative fraction. The V gene is TRBV5-4, the J gene TRBJ1-2; possible D gene TRBD1, 6 bases. The receptor comes from a woman in her twenties or thirties in good health. The CDR3 region has the DNA TGTGCCAGCAGCACCGCGGGGGCAGCATATGGCTACACCTTC. Encoded protein: CASSTAGAAYGYTF.